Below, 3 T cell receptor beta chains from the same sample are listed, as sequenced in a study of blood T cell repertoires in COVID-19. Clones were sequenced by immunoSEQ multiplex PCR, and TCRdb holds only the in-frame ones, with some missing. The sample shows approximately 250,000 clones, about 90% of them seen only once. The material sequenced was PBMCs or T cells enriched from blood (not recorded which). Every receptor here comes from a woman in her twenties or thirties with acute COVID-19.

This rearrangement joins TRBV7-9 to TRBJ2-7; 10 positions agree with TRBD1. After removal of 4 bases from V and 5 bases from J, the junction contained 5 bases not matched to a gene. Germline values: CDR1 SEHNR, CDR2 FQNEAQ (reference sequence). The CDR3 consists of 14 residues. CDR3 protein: CASSYAGTGDEQYF. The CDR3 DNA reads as TGTGCCAGCAGCTACGCCGGGACAGGGGACGAGCAGTACTTC.

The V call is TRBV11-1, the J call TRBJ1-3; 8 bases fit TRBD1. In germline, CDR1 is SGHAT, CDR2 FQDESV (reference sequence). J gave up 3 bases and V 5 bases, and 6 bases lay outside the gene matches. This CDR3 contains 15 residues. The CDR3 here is CASSRPTGVGNTIYF. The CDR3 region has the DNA TGTGCCAGCAGCCGACCGACAGGGGTTGGAAACACCATATATTTT.

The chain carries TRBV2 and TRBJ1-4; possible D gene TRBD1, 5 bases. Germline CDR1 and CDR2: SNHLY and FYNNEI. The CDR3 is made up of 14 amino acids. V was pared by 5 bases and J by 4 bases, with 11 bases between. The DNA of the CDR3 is TGTGCCAGCAGTAAGACAGAAATTAATGAAAAACTGTTTTTT. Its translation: CASSKTEINEKLFF.